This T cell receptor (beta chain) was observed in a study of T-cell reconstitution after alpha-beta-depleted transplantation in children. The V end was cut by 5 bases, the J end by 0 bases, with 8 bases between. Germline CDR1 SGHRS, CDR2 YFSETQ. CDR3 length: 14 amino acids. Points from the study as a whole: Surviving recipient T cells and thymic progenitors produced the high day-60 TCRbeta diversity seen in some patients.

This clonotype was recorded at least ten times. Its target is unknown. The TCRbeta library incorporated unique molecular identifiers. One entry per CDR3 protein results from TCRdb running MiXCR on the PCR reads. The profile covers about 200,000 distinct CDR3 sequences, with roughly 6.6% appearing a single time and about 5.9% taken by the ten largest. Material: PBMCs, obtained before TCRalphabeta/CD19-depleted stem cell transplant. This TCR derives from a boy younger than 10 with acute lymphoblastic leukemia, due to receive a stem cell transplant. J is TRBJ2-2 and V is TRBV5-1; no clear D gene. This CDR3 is CASSVGPNTGELFF. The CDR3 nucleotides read TGCGCCAGCAGTGTAGGACCGAACACCGGGGAGCTGTTTTTT. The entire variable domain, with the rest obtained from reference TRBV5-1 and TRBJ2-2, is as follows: KAGVTQTPRYLIKTRGQQVTLSCSPISGHRSVSWYQQTPGQGLQFLFEYFSETQRNKGNFPGRFSGRQFSNSRSEMNVSTLELGDSALYLCASSVGPNTGELFFGEGSRLTVL.